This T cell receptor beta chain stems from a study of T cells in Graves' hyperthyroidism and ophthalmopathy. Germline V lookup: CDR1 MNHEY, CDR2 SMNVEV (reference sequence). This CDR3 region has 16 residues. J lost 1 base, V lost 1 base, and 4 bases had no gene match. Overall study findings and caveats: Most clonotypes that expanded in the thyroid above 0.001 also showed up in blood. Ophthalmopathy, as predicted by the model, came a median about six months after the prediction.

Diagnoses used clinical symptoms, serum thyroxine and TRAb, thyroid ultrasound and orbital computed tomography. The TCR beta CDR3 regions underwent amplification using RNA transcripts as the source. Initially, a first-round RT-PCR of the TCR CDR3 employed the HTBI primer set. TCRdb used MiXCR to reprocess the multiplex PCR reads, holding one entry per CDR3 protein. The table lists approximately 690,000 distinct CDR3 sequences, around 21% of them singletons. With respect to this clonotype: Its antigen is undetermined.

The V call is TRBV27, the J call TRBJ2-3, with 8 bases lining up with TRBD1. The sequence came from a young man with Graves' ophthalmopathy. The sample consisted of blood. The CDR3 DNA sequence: TGTGCCAGCAGTTTATTTCAGGGGGCTGGCACAGATACGCAGTATTTT. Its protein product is CASSLFQGAGTDTQYF.